These 10 T cell receptor beta chains originate from one sample sequenced in a study of shared clonotypes between healthy human individuals (dated by TCRdb to 2018 to 2020). CD8 naive samples were CD45RO-negative cells positively selected for CCR7, giving a CD45RA+CCR7+ population that excluded TemRA cells. Libraries were built with the immunoSEQ multiplex PCR assay. In its TCRdb copy, this immuneACCESS table keeps in-frame sequences only and misses some clones. Where compared with another copy, unresolved V genes explain less than half of these, and the others have no known cause. A total of millions of clones appear in this sample, around 96% of them only once. The ten largest clonotypes hold 0.85% to 1.3% of the sample. Sample: naive CD8+ T cells sorted from blood. The cell subset or site label, as the study defines it: CD45RA+CCR7+. Source of these receptors: a man between 18 and 35 years old in good health.

V and J are TRBV6-1 and TRBJ2-3; the match to TRBD2 covers 8 bases. The trim removed 6 bases at V and 6 bases at J, leaving 8 bases unmatched. Germline loops: CDR1 MNHNS, CDR2 SASEGT. This CDR3 contains 14 residues. Here the CDR3 DNA reads TGTGCCAGCAGCCCGCGGGGGGTGGTGGATACGCAGTATTTT. The encoded protein is CASSPRGVVDTQYF.

The chain uses TRBV19 and TRBJ1-1; weak D call: TRBD1 (6 bases). CDR3 length: 17 residues. V shed 2 bases and J shed 8 bases, with 24 bases lying between them. In germline, CDR1 is LNHDA, CDR2 SQIVND (reference sequence). Here the CDR3 reads CASSIFRGEGTSDEAFF. As DNA, the CDR3 is TGTGCCAGTAGTATATTCAGGGGCGAAGGGACCTCAGACGAAGCTTTCTTT. Combining the CDR3 with reference TRBV19 and TRBJ1-1 gives the whole variable domain DGGITQSPKYLFRKEGQNVTLSCEQNLNHDAMYWYRQDPGQGLRLIYYSQIVNDFQKGDIAEGYSVSREKKESFPLTVTSAQKNPTAFYLCASSIFRGEGTSDEAFFGQGTRLTVV.

The rearrangement uses TRBV14 and TRBJ2-7; 12 bases agree with TRBD2. CDR3 length: 15 residues. V shed 4 bases, J shed 2 bases, and the junction held 3 bases outside the gene matches. Germline CDR1 and CDR2: SGHDN and FVKESK. The DNA of the CDR3 is TGTGCCAGCAGCCGCCTAGCGGGAGGGCCCTACGAGCAGTACTTC. This translates into CASSRLAGGPYEQYF.

The chain employs TRBV6-6 and TRBJ2-1; D remains ambiguous. The CDR3 has 12 amino acids. Germline CDR1 MNHNY, CDR2 SVGAGI (reference sequence). Trimming removed 2 bases from V and 6 bases from J, with 5 bases in between. The CDR3 protein is CASSYPSNEQFF. The CDR3 bases are TGTGCCAGCAGTTACCCGAGCAATGAGCAGTTCTTC.

The chain joins TRBV7-2 to TRBJ1-2; D gene uncertain. The CDR3 sequence is 14 residues long. Germline values: CDR1 SGHTA, CDR2 FQGNSA. Trimming shortened V by 2 bases and J by 6 bases, and 13 bases separated the two germline ends. In DNA, the CDR3 is TGTGCCAGCAGCTTAACCTGGGCTGAAAATGGCTACACCTTC. It translates to CASSLTWAENGYTF.

The rearrangement joins TRBV6-1 to TRBJ2-7; D gene uncertain. The CDR3 extends over 15 amino acids. Trimming pared 1 base from V and 0 bases from J, leaving 10 bases between. Germline V gene lookup returns CDR1 MNHNS and CDR2 SASEGT. The DNA of the CDR3 is TGTGCCAGCAGTGAAGGACGGATCAACTCCTACGAGCAGTACTTC. This gives the protein CASSEGRINSYEQYF.

The chain uses TRBV23-1 and TRBJ1-2; 8 bases are shared with TRBD1. TRBV23-1 is filed as an ORF, its function uncertain. This CDR3 is 13 amino acids long. V lost 4 bases and J lost 4; bases outside the gene matches: 2. The CDR3 loop is CASSLDRGYGYTF. In DNA form, the CDR3 reads TGCGCCAGCAGTCTAGACAGGGGCTATGGCTACACCTTC.

Concerning this clone itself: Other DNA sequences in the same sample also yield this CDR3. This chain connects TRBV27 to TRBJ1-5, with D perhaps TRBD1 (5 bases). This CDR3 is built from 14 residues. Trimming removed 3 bases from V and 4 bases from J, with 10 bases in between. Germline values: CDR1 MNHEY, CDR2 SMNVEV (reference sequence). CDR3 DNA sequence: TGTGCCAGCAGTTTGGTTGGGGCTAATCAGCCCCAGCATTTT. The encoded protein is CASSLVGANQPQHF.

The chain joins TRBV27 to TRBJ2-7, with D possibly being TRBD1 or TRBD2 (5 bases each). CDR3 length: 13 residues. V lost 1 base and J 5 bases, leaving 9 bases between the germline ends. Per the germline V gene, CDR1 is MNHEY and CDR2 is SMNVEV (reference sequence). CDR3 sequence reads: CASSLWGRDEQYF. In nucleotides, the CDR3 is TGTGCCAGCAGTTTATGGGGACGCGACGAGCAGTACTTC.

The V and J genes are TRBV6-6 and TRBJ1-1; a possible D gene is TRBD1 (5 bases). The ends were cut back, 6 bases at V and 1 base at J, with 12 bases in the middle. The CDR3 loop spans 14 amino acids. The germline gives CDR1 MNHNY, CDR2 SVGAGI (reference sequence). The CDR3 here is CASSLTVTNTEAFF. CDR3 DNA: TGTGCCAGCAGCTTGACAGTTACGAACACTGAAGCTTTCTTT.